Below, 25 T cell receptor beta chains from the same sample are listed, as sequenced in a study of tumor and adjacent non-tumor tissue in lung cancer. The template was RNA from unsorted bulk tissue. TCRbeta libraries were built with three rounds of nested PCR, modified from ARM-PCR. MiXCR, applied by TCRdb to the multiplex PCR reads, yields one record per CDR3 protein. The table records just over 200,000 distinct CDR3 sequences, 70% to 75% of them present only once. Input material: lung tumor tissue. The source of these receptors is a man in his 60s with non-small cell lung cancer.

As concerns this clonotype: A read error is possible here, since a much larger clone lies one base away. This chain links TRBV29-1 with TRBJ2-2; D perhaps matches TRBD2 (5 bases). The CDR3 contains 11 residues. V was trimmed by 7 bases and J by 5 bases, leaving 8 bases between them. Germline V gene sequence: CDR1 SQVTM, CDR2 ANQGSEA. In DNA form, the CDR3 reads TGCAGCGCTTGGAGGACCGGGGAGCTGTTTTTT. Protein sequence: CSAWRTGELFF.

To note about this clonotype: The junction differs from germline at one of its ends, possibly a read error. This sequence joins TRBV4-3 and TRBJ2-1; 11 nucleotides align to TRBD1. CDR3 length: 16 residues. Looked up from germline, CDR1 is LGHNA and CDR2 is YSLEER. The CDR3 DNA follows: TGCGCCAGCAACCAAGACGGCAGGACAGGGGGCCAGGGGCAGTTCTTC. It translates to CASNQDGRTGGQGQFF.

On this clonotype: A read error may explain this, as a much larger clone is one base away. The chain joins TRBV20-1 to TRBJ2-3, with 7 bases fitting TRBD2. J lost 0 bases, V lost 5 bases, and 8 bases had no gene match. This CDR3 is built from 15 residues. Germline V gives CDR1 DFQATT, CDR2 SNEGSKA (reference sequence). Here the CDR3 reads CSAGHSGYSTDTQYF. The CDR3, as DNA: TGCAGTGCTGGTCATAGCGGGTATAGCACAGATACGCAGTATTTT.

For this clonotype: At one end, the junction sequence differs from germline, possibly due to a read error. The chain is built from TRBV11-1 and TRBJ2-5; TRBD2 is a possible D gene (7 bases). Per the germline V gene, CDR1 is SGHAT and CDR2 is FQDESV (reference sequence). There are 16 residues in the CDR3. CDR3 sequence: CASSLARGLIQETQYF. CDR3 bases: TGTGCCAGTAGCTTAGCGCGGGGGCTAATTCAAGAGACCCAGTACTTC.

The J gene is TRBJ1-2, the V gene TRBV28; possibly TRBD1 for D (5 bases). V lost 5 bases and J 4 bases, leaving 11 bases between the germline ends. Germline V gene lookup returns CDR1 MDHEN and CDR2 SYDVKM. This CDR3 spans 13 amino acids. CDR3 in DNA: TGTGCCAGCAGTCCAGAGGGACTCTATGGCTACACCTTC. The encoded protein is CASSPEGLYGYTF.

Remarks on this clonotype: A read error may account for a junction end that differs from germline. V usage is TRBV11-2 and J usage is TRBJ2-1; D remains ambiguous. The CDR3 is 14 residues long. The germline gives CDR1 SGHAT, CDR2 FQNNGV. In nucleotides, the CDR3 is TGTGCCAGCAGCCTAAGACGAGCCTACAATGATCAGTTCTTT. Its protein product is CASSLRRAYNDQFF. The full variable domain, rest sourced from reference TRBV11-2 and TRBJ2-1, is EAGVAQSPRYKIIEKRQSVAFWCNPISGHATLYWYQQILGQGPKLLIQFQNNGVVDDSQLPKDRFSAERLKGVDSTLKIQPAKLEDSAVYLCASSLRRAYNDQFFGPGTRLTVL.

As to this clonotype: Compared with germline, one end of the junction differs, possibly owing to a read error. The V and J genes are TRBV11-2 and TRBJ2-1; D might be TRBD2 (6 bases). CDR3 length: 14 residues. Germline V gene data show CDR1 as SGHAT and CDR2 as FQNNGV. CDR3 in DNA: TGTGCCAGCAGCTTACTAACGGGAGCCGATGACCAGTTCTTC. Its translation is CASSLLTGADDQFF.

CDR3 DNA sequence: TGTGCCAGGAACCTTGTGGACCTGCTAGCGGGCGAGCAGTACTTC. This gives the protein CARNLVDLLAGEQYF. This chain uses TRBV5-6 with TRBJ2-7; 8 bases fit TRBD2. CDR3 length equals 15 residues. The V and J ends lost 8 bases and 6 bases, in that order; junction bases with no gene match: 16. Germline values: CDR1 SGHDT, CDR2 YYEEEE.

On this clonotype itself: A much larger clone differs from this one at a single base, so this may be a read error. The CDR3 DNA reads as TGTGCCAGCAGCAGTCGACTAGCACTTGGCACAGATACGCAGTATTTT. It encodes CASSSRLALGTDTQYF. The rearrangement links TRBV5-4 to TRBJ2-3; 7 bases fit TRBD2. There are 16 residues in the CDR3. CDR1 is SGHNT, CDR2 YYREEE, per germline (reference sequence). The ends lost 4 bases at V and 1 base at J; junction bases unmatched: 9.

The gene calls are TRBV20-1 and TRBJ2-7; the D gene is possibly TRBD2 (7 bases). The J call may be incorrect, as the DNA end agrees better with TRBJ2-1. Germline lookup yields CDR1 DFQATT and CDR2 SNEGSKA (reference sequence). The CDR3 contains 14 residues. The CDR3: CSARTRGGAWEQFF. DNA for the CDR3: TGCAGTGCTAGGACGAGGGGGGGGGCATGGGAGCAGTTCTTC.

A few counts support this clonotype. The chain recombines TRBV7-3 with TRBJ1-1, with TRBD1 as a possible D gene (5 bases). The CDR3 spans 15 residues. From germline, CDR1 is SGHTA and CDR2 FQGTGA. Between the trimmed V and J ends, which lost 0 bases and 2 bases, there was a span of 10 bases. The CDR3 spells CASSLTRDANTEAFF. The CDR3 nucleotides read TGTGCCAGCAGCTTAACTCGGGACGCAAACACTGAAGCTTTCTTT. The variable domain in full, with the rest retrieved from reference TRBV7-3 and TRBJ1-1, is GAGVSQTPSNKVTEKGKYVELRCDPISGHTALYWYRQSLGQGPEFLIYFQGTGAADDSGLPNDRFFAVRPEGSVSTLKIQRTERGDSAVYLCASSLTRDANTEAFFGQGTRLTVV.

The genes are TRBV20-1 and TRBJ1-6, with D uncertain. Germline CDR1 DFQATT, CDR2 SNEGSKA (reference sequence). The CDR3 is 13 amino acids. V lost 8 bases and J lost 6, with 14 bases in between. This CDR3 reads CSTLPGSNSPLHF. The CDR3 DNA reads TGCAGTACCCTGCCGGGCTCTAATTCACCCCTCCACTTT.

This clonotype was seen at least ten times. The CDR3 region is CSAAEAGRAYEQYF. The CDR3, as DNA: TGCAGTGCTGCCGAAGCGGGGAGGGCCTACGAGCAGTACTTC. This rearrangement joins TRBV20-1 to TRBJ2-7; 7 bases line up with TRBD2. V trimming: 5 bases; J trimming: 2 bases; junction bases outside the gene matches: 9. CDR3 length equals 14 residues. Per germline, CDR1 DFQATT and CDR2 SNEGSKA (reference sequence).

About this clonotype: Sequence at one end of the junction differs from germline and may be a read error. This chain links TRBV6-5 with TRBJ1-6; tentatively, D is TRBD1 (5 bases). This CDR3 has 18 residues. Germline CDR1 is MNHEY and CDR2 is SVGAGI. This chain's CDR3 is CASSYSKGTDTYNSPLRF. CDR3 coding DNA: TGTGCCAGCAGTTACTCGAAGGGGACGGACACCTATAATTCACCCCTCCGCTTT.

This clonotype has ten or more counts. This clone may be a read error of a much larger clone one base away. CDR3 nucleotides: TGTGCCAGCAGCTTGGGACCGGCGGGCCAAGGGACCCAGTACTTC. It translates to CASSLGPAGQGTQYF. The chain employs TRBV11-1 and TRBJ2-5, with D tentatively TRBD1 or TRBD2 (5 bases each). Germline lookup yields CDR1 SGHAT and CDR2 FQDESV (reference sequence). This CDR3 has 15 residues.

This clonotype was seen a handful of times. The chain recombines TRBV28 with TRBJ2-7, with 9 bases matching TRBD1. CDR3 length: 13 amino acids. CDR1 is MDHEN, CDR2 SYDVKM, per germline. V gave up 8 bases and J gave up 4 bases; unmatched junction bases: 6. CDR3 in DNA: TGTGCCAGCGCCCCGGGACAGGGTTACGAGCAGTACTTC. Translation: CASAPGQGYEQYF.

The rearrangement uses TRBV20-1 and TRBJ2-5, with 12 bases identical to TRBD2. CDR1 and CDR2 from the germline V gene are DFQATT and SNEGSKA (reference sequence). Trimming cost V 6 bases and J 4 bases; bases outside gene matches: 12. The CDR3 length is 16 residues. DNA of the CDR3: TGCAGTGCCAGACTAGCGGGAGTAGTCGGGAGAGAGACCCAGTACTTC. Translation gives CSARLAGVVGRETQYF.

The chain employs TRBV12-3 or TRBV12-4 and TRBJ2-3, with D possibly TRBD2 on 6 matching bases. Between the trimmed V and J ends, which lost 6 bases and 1 base, there was a span of 11 bases. The CDR3 is 14 residues long. The DNA of the CDR3 is TGTGCCAGCAGACCCGGGACTGGCACAGATACGCAGTATTTT. This encodes CASRPGTGTDTQYF.

On this clonotype: It may be a read error: a sequence one base away is much more abundant. This chain links TRBV20-1 with TRBJ1-1; 9 bases are a match to TRBD1. V gave up 7 bases and J gave up 0 bases; unmatched junction bases: 9. The CDR3 sequence is 15 residues long. Per the germline V gene, CDR1 is DFQATT and CDR2 is SNEGSKA (reference sequence). In nucleotides, the CDR3 is TGCAGTGTTACAGGGGGCCCAGTCCTGAACACTGAAGCTTTCTTT. Its protein product is CSVTGGPVLNTEAFF.

The chain is built from TRBV5-6 and TRBJ1-2; no clear D. The CDR3 consists of 17 residues. V gave up 8 bases and J gave up 6 bases, with 29 bases separating them. The V gene's germline CDR1 is SGHDT and CDR2 YYEEEE. CDR3 loop: CASLQGPASFGLNGYTF. CDR3 nucleotides: TGTGCCAGTTTGCAAGGGCCGGCGTCCTTTGGGTTAAATGGCTACACCTTC.

As to this clonotype: The junction and the germline gene differ at one end; a read error may be behind it. This rearrangement joins TRBV29-1 to TRBJ2-7; 9 nucleotides match TRBD2. The V gene's germline CDR1 is SQVTM and CDR2 ANQGSEA. The CDR3 length is 15 residues. The CDR3 is CSVVIRAGGPGERYF. CDR3 nucleotide sequence: TGCAGCGTTGTTATACGGGCGGGAGGGCCTGGTGAGCGGTACTTC.

Of note for this clonotype: A junction end diverges from the germline sequence, so it may reflect a read error. V gene TRBV20-1 combines with J gene TRBJ1-1, with no clear D. The germline V gene has CDR1 DFQATT and CDR2 SNEGSKA (reference sequence). CDR3 length: 13 amino acids. The CDR3 spells CSARRTGNAEAFF. In nucleotides, the CDR3 is TGCAGTGCTAGACGGACGGGGAACGCTGAAGCTTTCTTT.

As concerns this clonotype: The junction departs from germline at one end; a sequencing error may be responsible. The V call is TRBV29-1, the J call TRBJ1-2; D is unresolved. Germline V gene data show CDR1 as SQVTM and CDR2 as ANQGSEA. The CDR3 is 12 amino acids. The CDR3: CSVDDGEYGYTF. CDR3 coding DNA: TGCAGCGTTGATGACGGGGAATATGGCTACACGTTC.

Notes on this clonotype: A junction end diverges from the germline sequence, so it may reflect a read error. V gene TRBV12-3 or TRBV12-4 combines with J gene TRBJ2-5, with D possibly called TRBD1 or TRBD2 (7 bases each). CDR3 length: 15 amino acids. The CDR3 region has the DNA TGTGCCTGCACCTCGTTTGAATCAGGGGGGGAGACCAAGTACTTC. It is translated as CACTSFESGGETKYF.

To note about this clonotype: This clone may be a read error of a much larger clone one base away. The chain has TRBV20-1 and TRBJ1-1; D is perhaps TRBD1 (5 bases). Germline-derived CDR1 and CDR2 are DFQATT and SNEGSKA (reference sequence). Trimming took 0 bases from V and 3 from J, leaving 11 bases between them. This CDR3 contains 14 residues. The CDR3 here is CSARDGQGDTEAFF. Here the CDR3 DNA reads TGCAGTGCTAGAGATGGGCAGGGTGACACTGAAGCTTTCTTT.